What follows is one TCR beta chain and its context. Its cognate antigen is unknown. There were at least 6 micrograms of total RNA extracted from every sample. V shed 4 bases and J 1 base; nucleotides not matched to a gene: 7. Germline CDR1 and CDR2: MGHRA and YSYEKL. The CDR3 length is 16 residues. The source of the sample is a study of blood T cells in healthy people across ages. Study-level results: The long-lived group displayed more naive CD4+ cells, plus higher diversity, than the aged donors did.

Together with a sample-barcoded 5' primer, a J-beta primer mix was included in a second PCR lasting 7 to 11 cycles. TCRdb fed the 5' RACE reads into MiXCR, producing one record per CDR3 protein. The data show some 760,000 distinct CDR3 sequences, 20% to 30% seen once. Separately, the same data were catalogued under a study of T cells of mothers and their children. As that report states: Mothers and children who were related shared slightly more overlap than unrelated pairs, but not significantly more.

Sequencing was done on a sample of blood. The chain has TRBV4-1 and TRBJ2-1; 7 bases are a match to TRBD2. The TCR sequence derives from a boy younger than 18 in good health. This chain's CDR3 is CASSLEERGSYNEQFF. CDR3 DNA: TGCGCCAGCAGCCTTGAAGAGCGGGGTTCCTACAATGAGCAGTTCTTC.